These T cell receptor beta chains were read from a single sample in a study of T-cell reconstitution after alpha-beta-depleted transplantation in children. TCRdb re-called the PCR reads with MiXCR, one entry per CDR3 protein. The sample has 200,000 to 250,000 distinct CDR3 sequences; about 23% are singletons. The material was PBMCs, obtained before TCRalphabeta/CD19-depleted stem cell transplant. The receptor source for this set is a girl aged 2 to 9 with Fanconi anemia, due to receive a stem cell transplant. CDR3s include the opening cysteine and the closing phenylalanine or tryptophan. The D gene is left open where the match is weak. Clone sizes are given selectively: once, few, many, or a class where the clone is expanded.

TRBD2,TRBJ2-7,TRBV28,-,TGTGCCAGCTGCTCCGGGACTAGCGCCTACGAGCAGTACTTC,CASCSGTSAYEQYF
-,TRBJ2-3,TRBV29-1,many,TGCAGCGTCCGAAACCCCCGGGGCCGCACAGATACGCAGTATTTT,CSVRNPRGRTDTQYF
TRBD1,TRBJ2-3,TRBV20-1,-,TGCAGTGCTAGAGATCCTCCGGGACAGGGAACAGATACGCAGTATTTT,CSARDPPGQGTDTQYF
-,TRBJ2-2,TRBV29-1,many,TGCAGCGTTGAAACAGGGTACACCGGGGAGCTGTTTTTT,CSVETGYTGELFF
-,TRBJ2-2,TRBV24-1,many,TGTGCCACCAGGCCGGCGAACACCGGGGAGCTGTTTTTT,CATRPANTGELFF
TRBD1,TRBJ2-3,TRBV5-1,few,TGCGCCAGCAGCTTGTGGACAGGGGGAAACACAGATACGCAGTATTTT,CASSLWTGGNTDTQYF
TRBD2,TRBJ2-1,TRBV24-1,-,TGTGCCACCAGTGATTTTAGTGCGGGAGGATCCTACAATGAGCAGTTCTTC,CATSDFSAGGSYNEQFF
TRBD1,TRBJ2-5,TRBV25-1,-,TGTGCCAGCAGTGAACCCGGACAGGGAGGCGGAGAGACCCAGTACTTC,CASSEPGQGGGETQYF
-,TRBJ2-7,TRBV7-2,-,TGTGCCAGCAGCTTAGTCTCGGGATCATTCTACGAGCAGTACTTC,CASSLVSGSFYEQYF
-,TRBJ2-1,TRBV20-1,-,TGCAGTGCTAGAGGGGCCCGGAGCTCCTACAATGAGCAGTTCTTC,CSARGARSSYNEQFF
TRBD1,TRBJ2-2,TRBV12-3/TRBV12-4,many,TGTGCCAGCGGCAGGGGGCAAGACACCGGGGAGCTGTTTTTT,CASGRGQDTGELFF
-,TRBJ2-5,TRBV11-2,-,TGTGCCAGCAGCTTGGCGGCTAGAGTAGAGACCCAGTACTTC,CASSLAARVETQYF
-,TRBJ2-3,TRBV4-1,few,TGCGCCAGCAGCCAAGTGACGATGTCTAGCACAGATACGCAGTATTTT,CASSQVTMSSTDTQYF
TRBD2,TRBJ2-1,TRBV29-1,few,TGCAGCGTTGGGTCGGGACTAAGAACCGGCAATGAGCAGTTCTTC,CSVGSGLRTGNEQFF
TRBD2,TRBJ2-1,TRBV7-3,few,TGTGCCAGCAGCCCATCTAGCGGGACAGTGGACAATGAGCAGTTCTTC,CASSPSSGTVDNEQFF
-,TRBJ2-1,TRBV11-2,many,TGTGCCAGCAGCTTAGATCTACCCCAAAATGAGCAGTTCTTC,CASSLDLPQNEQFF
-,TRBJ2-3,TRBV20-1,many,TGCAGTGCTTCTAAGGTGGATACGCAGTATTTT,CSASKVDTQYF
-,TRBJ1-5,TRBV20-1,many,TGCAGTGCTGGGGGTAACGCTCAGCCCCAGCATTTT,CSAGGNAQPQHF
TRBD1,TRBJ1-1,TRBV5-1,few,TGCGCCAGCAGCTTGCACAGGGACAGGGAGGGACCAGAAGCTTTCTTT,CASSLHRDREGPEAFF
TRBD1,TRBJ2-2,TRBV5-5,many,TGTGCCAGCAGCTTGGGGCAGGGGGTAGACACCGGGGAGCTGTTTTTT,CASSLGQGVDTGELFF
TRBD1,TRBJ1-1,TRBV29-1,many,TGCAGCGCGGGACAGCAGAACACTGAAGCTTTCTTT,CSAGQQNTEAFF
-,TRBJ2-4,TRBV20-1,many,TGCAGTGCTCCCATTGGGGGGATTCCCAAAAACATTCAGTACTTC,CSAPIGGIPKNIQYF
TRBD1,TRBJ1-5,TRBV6-1,-,TGTGCCAGCAGGGACAGGACCACGAATCAGCCCCAGCATTTT,CASRDRTTNQPQHF
-,TRBJ2-1,TRBV7-2,-,TGTGCCAGCAGCTTGGGTTGGGGTACCAACAATGAGCAGTTCTTC,CASSLGWGTNNEQFF
-,TRBJ2-7,TRBV7-2,-,TGTGCCAGCAGCTTAGCCCGCAGAGTGGAGGGCTCCTACGAGCAGTACTTC,CASSLARRVEGSYEQYF
-,TRBJ1-1,TRBV20-1,few,TGCAGTGCTAGCGTTTCGGCCTTAACTGAAGCTTTCTTT,CSASVSALTEAFF
-,TRBJ2-7,TRBV4-2,many,TGTGCCAGCAGCCAAGAGAGATCCGGAAACTACGAGCAGTACTTC,CASSQERSGNYEQYF
-,TRBJ2-7,TRBV20-1,many,TGCAGTGCTAGAGATCTGTTAACCGGGTCGAGGCCTGACGAGCAGTACTTC,CSARDLLTGSRPDEQYF
-,TRBJ1-1,TRBV29-1,few,TGCAGCGTTCGAGATATGAACACTGAAGCTTTCTTT,CSVRDMNTEAFF
TRBD1,TRBJ1-2,TRBV9,few,TGTGCCAGCAGCCCGTGGGTGACAGGGAACTATGGCTACACCTTC,CASSPWVTGNYGYTF
-,TRBJ2-7,TRBV29-1,many,TGCAGCGTTGAAGAGGGCAAAACCTACGAGCAGTACTTC,CSVEEGKTYEQYF
TRBD2,TRBJ2-1,TRBV5-5,many,TGTGCCAGCAGCTTGGCCTCGCTAGCGGGGAACTATGAGCAGTTCTTC,CASSLASLAGNYEQFF
TRBD2,TRBJ2-3,TRBV7-3,-,TGTGCCAGCAGCGGCAGCGGGGGACCTAGCACAGATACGCAGTATTTT,CASSGSGGPSTDTQYF
-,TRBJ2-2,TRBV9,-,TGTGCCAGCAGCGTAGCGCGACTCACCAACACCGGGGAGCTGTTTTTT,CASSVARLTNTGELFF
TRBD1,TRBJ1-2,TRBV20-1,-,TGCAGTGCTAGACCGACAGGGTCCTATGGCTACACCTTC,CSARPTGSYGYTF
-,TRBJ1-3,TRBV11-2,-,TGTGCCAGCAGCTTAGATCTAAGGGGGAACACCATATATTTT,CASSLDLRGNTIYF
TRBD1,TRBJ1-4,TRBV20-1,many,TGCAGTGCTAGCCCAGGGGGGGGTGAAAAACTGTTTTTT,CSASPGGGEKLFF
-,TRBJ1-2,TRBV13,-,TGTGCCAGCAGCTTACTTCCGGGCAACTATGGCTACACCTTC,CASSLLPGNYGYTF
TRBD2,TRBJ2-3,TRBV3-1,-,TGTGCCAGCAGGCGGGGGGCCACAGATACGCAGTATTTT,CASRRGATDTQYF
-,TRBJ2-1,TRBV7-3,-,TGTGCCAGCAGCTTCGGGAATTCTTACAATGAGCAGTTCTTC,CASSFGNSYNEQFF
TRBD1,TRBJ1-2,TRBV6-5,once,TGTGCCAGCAGTTACGGACAGGGAAGGGTGGGCTATGGCTACACCTTC,CASSYGQGRVGYGYTF
-,TRBJ1-6,TRBV11-1,once,TGTGCCAGCAGCTTATTCGGCAACACAGGGAGCTCCTATAATTCACCCCTCCACTTT,CASSLFGNTGSSYNSPLHF
TRBD1,TRBJ2-5,TRBV29-1,-,TGCAGCGTTGAGTGGGACAGGGGGCCTAAAGAGACCCAGTACTTC,CSVEWDRGPKETQYF
-,TRBJ2-3,TRBV24-1,few,TGTGCCACCAGTGATAACAGGGACACAGATACGCAGTATTTT,CATSDNRDTDTQYF
TRBD1,TRBJ2-7,TRBV24-1,-,TGTGCCACCAGCGATTACAGGGGCCACGAGCAGTACTTC,CATSDYRGHEQYF
TRBD1,TRBJ2-1,TRBV7-2,few,TGTGCCAGCAGCTTCTGGAAGGGGGCTATTAACAATGAGCAGTTCTTC,CASSFWKGAINNEQFF
TRBD1,TRBJ1-2,TRBV9,-,TGTGCCAGCAGCGCAAACCCGTCCCGGGACAGGGAGGATGGCTACACCTTC,CASSANPSRDREDGYTF
TRBD2,TRBJ2-1,TRBV12-5,many,TGTGCTAGTGGTGCCGGGACTAGCGGCTACAATGAGCAGTTCTTC,CASGAGTSGYNEQFF
-,TRBJ1-5,TRBV28,many,TGTGCCAGCAGTATCCTCGGGGGGGCGAGCAATCAGCCCCAGCATTTT,CASSILGGASNQPQHF
-,TRBJ2-7,TRBV28,once,TGTGCCAGCAGTTTCAAGTGGGCCTACGAGCAGTACTTC,CASSFKWAYEQYF
-,TRBJ2-1,TRBV11-2,-,TGTGCCAGCAGCTTAGGAGAACGTGAGCAGTTCTTC,CASSLGEREQFF
TRBD1,TRBJ1-4,TRBV15,many,TGTGCCACCAGCATTCGACAGGGTGAAAAACTGTTTTTT,CATSIRQGEKLFF
-,TRBJ2-3,TRBV2,few,TGTGCCAGCGAAAAAGGCCCAGGCACAGATACGCAGTATTTT,CASEKGPGTDTQYF
TRBD1,TRBJ2-5,TRBV7-2,-,TGTGCCAGCAGCTTAGTCTCCGGGACAGGGGCCCGAGAGACCCAGTACTTC,CASSLVSGTGARETQYF
-,TRBJ2-5,TRBV12-3/TRBV12-4,once,TGTGCCAGCAGCCCCGATCGGGAGACCCAGTACTTC,CASSPDRETQYF
TRBD1,TRBJ2-5,TRBV12-3/TRBV12-4,many,TGTGCCAGCAGTTTAGGCCACGACAGGGTTGAGACCCAGTACTTC,CASSLGHDRVETQYF
TRBD2,TRBJ2-1,TRBV6-5,-,TGTGCCAGCAGTTACGGGCTGGCGGGGGAGTACAATGAGCAGTTCTTC,CASSYGLAGEYNEQFF